A selection of T cell receptor beta chains follows, all from one sample in a study of shared clonotypes between healthy human individuals. The table came from immunoSEQ multiplex PCR; TCRdb's copy has only in-frame clones and leaves some out. This table has over a million clones, 70% to 80% appearing once. Sequencing was carried out using memory CD4+ T cells sorted from blood. These receptors were obtained from a man aged 18 to 30 in good health. The CDR3 runs from the conserved cysteine through the conserved F or W. A D gene is named only where the DNA matches it firmly. Rows may omit the clone size; those that give it use once, few, many or a size class.

J gene,V gene,D gene,clone size,CDR3 DNA,CDR3 protein
TRBJ2-3,TRBV10-3,TRBD2,NA,TGTGCCATCAGTGAGTCGGCGGGAGGGTTTACAGATACGCAGTATTTT,CAISESAGGFTDTQYF
TRBJ1-6,TRBV25-1,TRBD1,NA,TGTGCCAGCAGCGGGACAGGGGGCGCGAATGGCAATTCACCCCTCCACTTT,CASSGTGGANGNSPLHF
TRBJ1-1,TRBV10-1,NA,NA,TGCGCCAGCAGCTTCCATGGCGCTGAAGCTTTCTTT,CASSFHGAEAFF
TRBJ1-4,TRBV10-3,NA,NA,TGTGCCATCAGTGATGGGGGTGGAGGGGAAAAACTGTTTTTT,CAISDGGGGEKLFF
TRBJ2-3,TRBV11-2,TRBD2,NA,TGTGCCAGCAGCAAGGGACTAGCGGGCGCAGATACGCAGTATTTT,CASSKGLAGADTQYF
TRBJ1-5,TRBV4-1,NA,many,TGCGCCAGCAGCCAAGAGGGACATAATAGCAATCAGCCCCAGCATTTT,CASSQEGHNSNQPQHF
TRBJ1-1,TRBV28,NA,NA,TGTGCCAGCAGTTTCCCTAAAGTCAGGAACACTGAAGCTTTCTTT,CASSFPKVRNTEAFF
TRBJ2-3,TRBV19,NA,NA,TGTGCCAGTAGTATAGATCCCTTGGGAGGTGGCACAGATACGCAGTATTTT,CASSIDPLGGGTDTQYF
TRBJ1-1,TRBV5-1,NA,NA,TGCGCCAGCAGCTTGGAACGGATGGACACTGAAGCTTTCTTT,CASSLERMDTEAFF
TRBJ1-2,TRBV13,TRBD1,NA,TGTGCCAGCAGCTTAGGGACAGGGTTGGCTGTCTATGGCTACACCTTC,CASSLGTGLAVYGYTF
TRBJ1-6,TRBV28,NA,NA,TGTGCCAGCAGTTTGAGCGGTGTTAGCTCCTATAATTCACCCCTCCACTTT,CASSLSGVSSYNSPLHF
TRBJ2-3,TRBV5-1,NA,NA,TGCGCCAGCAGCTTGGGCGGCCGCCAGAGCACAGATACGCAGTATTTT,CASSLGGRQSTDTQYF
TRBJ1-5,TRBV30,NA,NA,TGTGCCTGGAGTGTAGAGGGGTATGGCAATCAGCCCCAGCATTTT,CAWSVEGYGNQPQHF
TRBJ2-1,TRBV7-9,TRBD2,NA,TGTGCCAGCAGCGGAACGAGCGGGGGTTACAATGAGCAGTTCTTC,CASSGTSGGYNEQFF
TRBJ1-5,TRBV2,NA,NA,TGTGCCAGCAGCGGCCGGGGGCGCGGAGAACAGCCCCAGCATTTT,CASSGRGRGEQPQHF
TRBJ1-4,TRBV5-1,NA,NA,TGCGCCAGCAGCTTGGTACAGGGAGCTAATGAAAAACTGTTTTTT,CASSLVQGANEKLFF
TRBJ2-3,TRBV11-3,TRBD1,NA,TGTGCCAGCAGCTCGGGACAGTACATCGGCACAGATACGCAGTATTTT,CASSSGQYIGTDTQYF
TRBJ2-2,TRBV27,TRBD2,once,TGTGCCAGCAGCCGGTCTTTTGCGGGGGGCCCTCAGAACACCGGGGAGCTGTTTTTT,CASSRSFAGGPQNTGELFF
TRBJ2-4,TRBV2,NA,NA,TGTGCCAGCAGTGATTGGGACGAAAACATTCAGTACTTC,CASSDWDENIQYF
TRBJ2-3,TRBV6-5,NA,NA,TGTGCCAGCAGCCTCCCTGGGACAGATACGCAGTATTTT,CASSLPGTDTQYF
TRBJ2-7,TRBV6-5,NA,NA,TGTGCCAGCAGTTCCCCCGGGACCTACGAGCAGTACTTC,CASSSPGTYEQYF
TRBJ2-2,TRBV19,TRBD2,NA,TGTGCCAGTAGTATACTAGCGGGCGAAGGTGACGGGGAGCTGTTTTTT,CASSILAGEGDGELFF
TRBJ2-7,TRBV4-2,TRBD2,NA,TGTGCCAGCAGCCAAGACTCTAGCGGGGGGGCCCCTGAGCAGTACTTC,CASSQDSSGGAPEQYF
TRBJ2-7,TRBV5-4,TRBD1,NA,TGTGCCAGCAGATCAACCGGGACAGGGAACCACGAGCAGTACTTC,CASRSTGTGNHEQYF
TRBJ2-2,TRBV5-1,TRBD2,few,TGCGCCAGCAGCTTGAACCTCGGGAGGGAAAGCGGGGAGCTGTTTTTT,CASSLNLGRESGELFF
TRBJ2-1,TRBV11-2,NA,NA,TGTGCCAGCAGCTTCGACCGTTGGGGGGAGGCTGTCTACAATGAGCAGTTCTTC,CASSFDRWGEAVYNEQFF
TRBJ1-1,TRBV11-3,NA,NA,TGTGCCAGCAGCTTAGGGCGGGGGCGATCTGATGCCACTGAAGCTTTCTTT,CASSLGRGRSDATEAFF
TRBJ2-1,TRBV11-2,NA,NA,TGTGCCAGCAGCTTAGTAGGCCTCAGCTCCTACAATGAGCAGTTCTTC,CASSLVGLSSYNEQFF
TRBJ1-2,TRBV30,TRBD1,NA,TGTGCCTGGAGGGGGGACAGGGGTGGCTACACCTTC,CAWRGDRGGYTF
TRBJ2-3,TRBV18,NA,NA,TGTGCCAGCTCACCGCCCTTACTAGGGAGATTCACAGATACGCAGTATTTT,CASSPPLLGRFTDTQYF
TRBJ2-1,TRBV5-5,NA,NA,TGTGCCAGCAGCTTGTCCCCGCGGAAAAACCCCTGGGATGAGCAGTTCTTC,CASSLSPRKNPWDEQFF
TRBJ2-3,TRBV5-4,TRBD2,NA,TGTGCCAGCAGCTCCGGGACTAGGCAGGTTGATACGCAGTATTTT,CASSSGTRQVDTQYF